The 29 T cell receptor beta chains below come from one sample, sequenced in a study of control samples from healthy donors and cancer patients. The assay was immunoSEQ multiplex PCR, and TCRdb's table has in-frame clones only and misses some. The sample has approximately 160,000 clones, approximately 94% seen once. The sample was blood. The receptor set was obtained from a woman aged 18-30 years in good health.

This clone was recorded only once. This rearrangement joins TRBV5-1 to TRBJ2-5; D assignment may be TRBD1 or TRBD2 (5 bases each). Germline CDR1 SGHRS, CDR2 YFSETQ. This CDR3 comprises 13 residues. V lost 0 bases and J 5 bases, leaving 8 bases between the germline ends. The CDR3 loop is CASSLEGEETQYF. Here the CDR3 DNA reads TGCGCCAGCAGCTTGGAAGGGGAGGAGACCCAGTACTTC.

The chain has TRBV28 and TRBJ1-1; D is possibly TRBD1 (5 bases). Germline lookup yields CDR1 MDHEN and CDR2 SYDVKM. The CDR3 totals 15 residues. V lost 1 base and J lost 3, with 12 bases in between. CDR3 protein: CASSLLGTFDTEAFF. Written as DNA, the CDR3 is TGTGCCAGCAGTTTATTGGGGACCTTTGACACTGAAGCTTTCTTT.

The chain has TRBV11-2 and TRBJ1-1; TRBD1 is a possible D gene (5 bases). V dropped 5 bases and J dropped 6 bases, with 19 bases sitting between them. Germline V gene lookup returns CDR1 SGHAT and CDR2 FQNNGV. This CDR3 is built from 15 residues. In DNA form, the CDR3 reads TGTGCCAGCAGCAGTGGGGCAGGGTATAACGCTGAAGCTTTCTTT. Amino acids: CASSSGAGYNAEAFF. Complete variable domain (other parts from reference TRBV11-2 and TRBJ1-1): EAGVAQSPRYKIIEKRQSVAFWCNPISGHATLYWYQQILGQGPKLLIQFQNNGVVDDSQLPKDRFSAERLKGVDSTLKIQPAKLEDSAVYLCASSSGAGYNAEAFFGQGTRLTVV.

This clone has just one count. V is TRBV6-5 and J is TRBJ1-2, with 7 bases identical to TRBD1. The CDR3 covers 13 residues. Germline trimming cut 7 bases from V and 5 bases from J; bases unmatched to any gene: 7. Germline V gene sequence: CDR1 MNHEY, CDR2 SVGAGI. The chain's CDR3 is CASKRDRDYGYTF. CDR3 nucleotides: TGTGCCAGCAAGAGGGACAGAGATTATGGCTACACCTTC.

This chain links TRBV14 with TRBJ1-6, with D unresolved. CDR1 is SGHDN, CDR2 FVKESK, per germline. The V end was cut by 8 bases, the J end by 8 bases, with 4 bases between. The CDR3 runs 10 residues. This CDR3 is CASRDSPLHF. Here the CDR3 DNA reads TGTGCCAGCCGGGATTCACCCCTCCACTTT.

This sequence joins TRBV4-3 and TRBJ2-5, with D unresolved. The germline CDR1 and CDR2 sequences are LGHNA and YSLEER. The CDR3 spans 10 residues. The CDR3 DNA reads TGCGCACAGCGTCAAGAGACCCAGTACTTC. Translating it yields CAQRQETQYF.

Of note for this clone: A read error may account for a junction end that differs from germline. The rearrangement joins TRBV11-1 to TRBJ2-1, with D uncertain. The V gene's germline CDR1 is SGHAT and CDR2 FQDESV (reference sequence). The CDR3 totals 14 residues. The CDR3 sequence is CASSLGLSRNGQFF. Here the CDR3 DNA reads TGTGCCAGCAGCTTAGGTTTGAGTAGAAATGGGCAGTTCTTC.

The rearrangement joins TRBV7-8 to TRBJ2-1; 7 bases are shared with TRBD2. The V and J ends lost 7 bases and 7 bases, in that order; junction bases with no gene match: 7. Per germline, CDR1 SGHVS and CDR2 FQNEAQ. This CDR3 has 13 amino acids. CDR3 nucleotide sequence: TGTGCCAGCACCACTCATAGCGGGAATGAGCAGTTCTTC. This translates into CASTTHSGNEQFF.

This chain joins TRBV4-2 and TRBJ2-4; a weak D match, TRBD1 (6 bases). The CDR3 is 14 amino acids. Trimming pared 1 base from V and 9 bases from J, leaving 13 bases between. Germline V gene sequence: CDR1 LGHNA, CDR2 YNFKEQ. The CDR3 spells CASSQARDIGIQYF. DNA of the CDR3: TGTGCCAGCAGCCAAGCCCGGGACATTGGCATTCAGTACTTC.

The V and J genes are TRBV7-8 and TRBJ2-1, with D uncertain. The V gene's germline CDR1 is SGHVS and CDR2 FQNEAQ. The CDR3 length is 13 residues. The V gene lost 7 bases and the J gene lost 0 bases, with 7 bases spanning the gap. The CDR3 reads CASTLDSYNEQFF. CDR3 sequence (DNA): TGTGCCAGCACCCTCGACTCCTACAATGAGCAGTTCTTC.

This clone was seen a single time. V gene TRBV6-5 combines with J gene TRBJ1-1, with 7 positions matching TRBD1. J gave up 0 bases and V 5 bases, and 3 bases lay outside the gene matches. The CDR3 consists of 14 residues. Germline V gene sequence: CDR1 MNHEY, CDR2 SVGAGI. CDR3 region: CASSTGQMNTEAFF. DNA for the CDR3: TGTGCCAGCAGTACGGGACAGATGAACACTGAAGCTTTCTTT.

The chain uses TRBV28 and TRBJ2-2, with 9 bases matching TRBD1. Trimming removed 6 bases from V and 1 base from J; junction bases left unmatched: 0. The CDR3 length is 14 residues. From germline, CDR1 is MDHEN and CDR2 SYDVKM. This CDR3 is CASRTGGNTGELFF. The CDR3 region has the DNA TGTGCCAGCAGGACAGGGGGGAACACCGGGGAGCTGTTTTTT.

This chain connects TRBV20-1 to TRBJ1-2; D uncertain. V was trimmed by 6 bases and J by 2 bases, leaving 7 bases between them. The CDR3 runs 11 residues. Germline-derived CDR1 and CDR2 are DFQATT and SNEGSKA (reference sequence). The CDR3 spells CSATQNYGYTF. Written as DNA, the CDR3 is TGCAGTGCAACACAGAACTATGGCTACACCTTC.

The rearrangement joins TRBV16 to TRBJ1-2; 10 bases map to TRBD1. The CDR3 is 15 residues long. The germline V gene encodes CDR1 KGHSY and CDR2 FQNENV. The V gene end was trimmed by 2 bases and the J gene end by 6 bases; junction bases not matched to a gene: 6. CDR3: CASSQTPDRGNGYTF. Written as DNA, the CDR3 is TGTGCCAGCAGCCAAACCCCGGACAGGGGGAATGGCTACACCTTC.

This chain uses TRBV2 with TRBJ2-5; no reliable D call. The CDR3 has 12 residues. The germline gives CDR1 SNHLY, CDR2 FYNNEI. The V gene lost 7 bases and the J gene lost 5 bases, with 11 bases spanning the gap. CDR3 in DNA: TGTGCCAGCATAGGCCCTCGGGAGACCCAGTACTTC. It translates to CASIGPRETQYF. The full variable domain, completed using reference TRBV2 and TRBJ2-5, is EPEVTQTPSHQVTQMGQEVILRCVPISNHLYFYWYRQILGQKVEFLVSFYNNEISEKSEIFDDQFSVERPDGSNFTLKIRSTKLEDSAMYFCASIGPRETQYFGPGTRLLVL.

The chain has TRBV11-1 and TRBJ1-1, with TRBD1 matching 8 bases. Germline lookup yields CDR1 SGHAT and CDR2 FQDESV (reference sequence). This CDR3 spans 15 amino acids. With 4 bases clipped from V and 0 bases from J, the junction kept 4 bases outside the gene matches. The CDR3 is CASSSQGVMNTEAFF. In DNA form, the CDR3 reads TGTGCCAGCAGCTCACAGGGGGTGATGAACACTGAAGCTTTCTTT.

In this sample, this clone turned up a few times. This chain connects TRBV15 to TRBJ1-2; D is undetermined. Germline V gene lookup returns CDR1 LNHNV and CDR2 YYDKDF (reference sequence). Trimming stripped 0 bases from V and 0 bases from J, with 11 bases between. This CDR3 spans 16 amino acids. This CDR3 is CATSRDLSRSNYGYTF. DNA for the CDR3: TGTGCCACCAGCAGAGATTTATCCCGATCTAACTATGGCTACACCTTC.

The rearrangement links TRBV5-1 to TRBJ1-1, with D possibly being TRBD1 (5 bases). Germline V gene sequence: CDR1 SGHRS, CDR2 YFSETQ. This CDR3 contains 13 residues. The V gene lost 0 bases and the J gene lost 7 bases, with 10 bases spanning the gap. CDR3 sequence reads: CASSLAGRGEAFF. The CDR3 nucleotides are TGCGCCAGCAGCTTGGCCGGGAGGGGTGAAGCTTTCTTT.

In its sample, this clone was seen once. The J gene is TRBJ2-1, the V gene TRBV29-1; TRBD1 matches at 7 bases. The CDR3 consists of 15 residues. CDR1 and CDR2 (germline): SQVTM, ANQGSEA. V was pared by 7 bases and J by 7 bases, with 16 bases of the junction left unmatched. The DNA for the CDR3 is TGCAGCGGTACCGTACCGGACAGGCTGGATAATGAGCAGTTCTTC. Protein: CSGTVPDRLDNEQFF.

The chain uses TRBV9 and TRBJ2-1; no clear D gene. Germline values: CDR1 SGDLS, CDR2 YYNGEE. The CDR3 has 11 amino acids. V was shortened by 4 bases and J by 15 bases, with 14 bases between the two germline ends. Here the CDR3 DNA reads TGTGCCAGCAGCCCCGGTAGGGAACTGTTCTTC. This translates into CASSPGRELFF.

The chain couples TRBV20-1 to TRBJ2-1; 10 bases match TRBD2. The CDR3 contains 14 residues. Germline loops: CDR1 DFQATT, CDR2 SNEGSKA (reference sequence). Trimming at V came to 3 bases and at J to 6 bases, leaving 5 bases not matched to a gene. The CDR3 region has the DNA TGCAGTGCTAGTAGGAGCGGGGGGGGCAATGAGCAGTTCTTC. Its translation: CSASRSGGGNEQFF.

V usage is TRBV10-1 and J usage is TRBJ2-2; no clear D. The CDR3 totals 13 residues. Trimming pared 3 bases from V and 6 bases from J, leaving 8 bases between. Germline assignment: CDR1 WNHNN and CDR2 SYGVQD (reference sequence). The CDR3 region has the DNA TGCGCCAGCAGTGAACAGAGACCCGGGGAGCTGTTTTTT. Translated, it gives CASSEQRPGELFF.

The rearrangement joins TRBV24-1 to TRBJ2-1; 11 bases fit TRBD1. The V and J ends lost 4 bases and 8 bases, in that order; junction bases with no gene match: 9. CDR3 size: 16 residues. Germline V gene lookup returns CDR1 KGHDR and CDR2 SFDVKD. The CDR3 reads CATSDPGQGASYEQFF. In DNA form, the CDR3 reads TGTGCCACCAGTGACCCTGGACAGGGGGCTAGCTATGAGCAGTTCTTC.

The gene calls are TRBV3-1 (or the pseudogene TRBV3-2) and TRBJ1-1; D call uncertain. The germline V gene has CDR1 LGHDT and CDR2 YNNKEL (reference sequence). The CDR3 loop spans 13 amino acids. Trimming shortened V by 3 bases and J by 1 base, and 6 bases separated the two germline ends. The CDR3 bases are TGTGCCAGCAGCCACCGGGAGAACACTGAAGCTTTCTTT. It specifies CASSHRENTEAFF.

This chain links TRBV19 with TRBJ1-5; possibly TRBD1 for D (5 bases). Between the trimmed V and J ends, which lost 7 bases and 2 bases, there was a span of 18 bases. Per germline, CDR1 LNHDA and CDR2 SQIVND (reference sequence). The CDR3 is 16 amino acids. The CDR3 bases are TGTGCCAGTAAAAAGGGGATCTATACGGGCAATCAGCCCCAGCATTTT. Translating gives CASKKGIYTGNQPQHF.

The V call is TRBV29-1, the J call TRBJ2-5; 8 bases are shared with TRBD2. With 3 bases clipped from V and 5 bases from J, the junction kept 8 bases outside the gene matches. Germline CDR1 and CDR2: SQVTM and ANQGSEA. The CDR3 loop spans 14 amino acids. DNA for the CDR3: TGCAGCGTTGATGCTACGGGAGGGGGGGAGACCCAGTACTTC. Translation: CSVDATGGGETQYF.

Only one count was recorded for this clone. The V call is TRBV10-3, the J call TRBJ2-5; 8 bases are shared with TRBD1. J was trimmed by 7 bases and V by 0 bases; bases with no gene match: 10. The CDR3 extends over 16 amino acids. Germline CDR1 reads ENHRY; CDR2 reads SYGVKD. The CDR3 sequence: CAISESAGGLDGTQYF. The CDR3 coding sequence is TGTGCCATCAGTGAGTCGGCAGGGGGCTTGGATGGGACCCAGTACTTC.

The V gene is TRBV19, the J gene TRBJ2-1, with TRBD2 matching over 12 bases. There are 17 residues in the CDR3. V shed 3 bases and J 7 bases; nucleotides not matched to a gene: 10. Per the germline V gene, CDR1 is LNHDA and CDR2 is SQIVND (reference sequence). The CDR3 loop is CASSIGGGLAGRNEQFF. The CDR3 DNA reads as TGTGCCAGTAGTATTGGTGGAGGACTAGCGGGAAGGAATGAGCAGTTCTTC.

As regards this clone: Other nucleotide sequences from this sample produce the same CDR3. The chain combines TRBV20-1 with TRBJ1-1; D unclear. This CDR3 has 10 residues. Germline CDR1 is DFQATT and CDR2 is SNEGSKA (reference sequence). V shed 1 base and J shed 4 bases, with 1 base lying between them. The CDR3 sequence: CSARGTEAFF. In DNA form, the CDR3 reads TGCAGTGCTAGAGGCACTGAAGCTTTCTTT.